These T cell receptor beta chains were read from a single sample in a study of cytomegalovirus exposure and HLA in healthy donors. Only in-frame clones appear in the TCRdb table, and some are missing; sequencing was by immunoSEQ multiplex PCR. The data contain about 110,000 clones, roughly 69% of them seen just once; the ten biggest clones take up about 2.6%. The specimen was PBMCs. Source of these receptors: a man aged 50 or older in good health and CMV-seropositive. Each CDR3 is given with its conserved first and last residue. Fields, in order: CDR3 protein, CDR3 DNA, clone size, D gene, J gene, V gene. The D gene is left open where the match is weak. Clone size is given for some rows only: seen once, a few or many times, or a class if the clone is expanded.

cdr3_aa: CATSRDLATTNEKLFF
cdr3_nt: TGTGCCACCAGCAGAGATCTGGCAACAACTAATGAAAAACTGTTTTTT
clone_size: .
d_call: .
j_call: TRBJ1-4
v_call: TRBV15

cdr3_aa: CASRFTGGSYNEQFF
cdr3_nt: TGTGCCAGCAGATTTACAGGGGGATCCTACAATGAGCAGTTCTTC
clone_size: .
d_call: TRBD1
j_call: TRBJ2-1
v_call: TRBV5-6

cdr3_aa: CAPLGGNTEAFF
cdr3_nt: TGCGCCCCCCTGGGGGGGAACACTGAAGCTTTCTTT
clone_size: .
d_call: .
j_call: TRBJ1-1
v_call: TRBV5-1

cdr3_aa: CASSESLASGRTDTQYF
cdr3_nt: TGCGCCAGCAGTGAGTCCCTGGCTAGCGGACGCACAGATACGCAGTATTTT
clone_size: .
d_call: TRBD2
j_call: TRBJ2-3
v_call: TRBV10-2

cdr3_aa: CASSLRSTDTQYF
cdr3_nt: TGCGCCAGCAGCTTACGGAGCACAGATACGCAGTATTTT
clone_size: .
d_call: .
j_call: TRBJ2-3
v_call: TRBV5-1

cdr3_aa: CASSSIAALNTEAFF
cdr3_nt: TGTGCCAGCAGTAGTATAGCGGCTTTGAACACTGAAGCTTTCTTT
clone_size: .
d_call: .
j_call: TRBJ1-1
v_call: TRBV2

cdr3_aa: CASSVDRDCEQYF
cdr3_nt: TGTGCCAGCAGTGTTGACAGGGACTGCGAGCAGTACTTC
clone_size: once
d_call: .
j_call: TRBJ2-7
v_call: TRBV6-1

cdr3_aa: CASSLTGLAGVTIEVYNEQFF
cdr3_nt: TGCGCCAGCAGCCTGACCGGACTAGCGGGAGTCACGATTGAGGTCTACAATGAGCAGTTCTTC
clone_size: .
d_call: TRBD2
j_call: TRBJ2-1
v_call: TRBV5-1

cdr3_aa: CASSRTSGSQETQYF
cdr3_nt: TGCGCCAGCAGCCGGACTAGCGGGTCTCAAGAGACCCAGTACTTC
clone_size: .
d_call: TRBD2
j_call: TRBJ2-5
v_call: TRBV10-2

cdr3_aa: CASSVGQGYGYTF
cdr3_nt: TGTGCCAGCAGCGTGGGACAGGGATATGGCTACACCTTC
clone_size: .
d_call: TRBD1
j_call: TRBJ1-2
v_call: TRBV7-2

cdr3_aa: CASSSYRGVDYEQYF
cdr3_nt: TGTGCCAGCAGCTCATACCGCGGGGTCGACTACGAGCAGTACTTC
clone_size: .
d_call: .
j_call: TRBJ2-7
v_call: TRBV5-4

cdr3_aa: CASTRDTGRVGNTIYF
cdr3_nt: TGTGCCAGCACCCGGGACACTGGAAGGGTCGGAAACACCATATATTTT
clone_size: .
d_call: .
j_call: TRBJ1-3
v_call: TRBV9

cdr3_aa: CASLAGVNGYEQYF
cdr3_nt: TGTGCCAGTCTTGCGGGGGTCAACGGGTACGAGCAGTACTTC
clone_size: .
d_call: TRBD2
j_call: TRBJ2-7
v_call: TRBV2

cdr3_aa: CASSIGNPGQENEQYF
cdr3_nt: TGTGCCAGTAGTATAGGTAATCCGGGACAGGAAAACGAGCAGTACTTC
clone_size: few
d_call: TRBD1
j_call: TRBJ2-7
v_call: TRBV19

cdr3_aa: CASSLNSGGTDTQYF
cdr3_nt: TGTGCCAGCAGCTTGAACAGCGGGGGGACAGATACGCAGTATTTT
clone_size: .
d_call: TRBD2
j_call: TRBJ2-3
v_call: TRBV5-4

cdr3_aa: CASTNHRVDTGELFF
cdr3_nt: TGTGCCAGTACTAATCACCGGGTCGACACCGGGGAGCTGTTTTTT
clone_size: .
d_call: .
j_call: TRBJ2-2
v_call: TRBV19

cdr3_aa: CATRGLRQRGEQYF
cdr3_nt: TGTGCCACTAGGGGCCTACGACAACGAGGAGAGCAGTACTTC
clone_size: .
d_call: .
j_call: TRBJ2-7
v_call: TRBV2

cdr3_aa: CASSIKQGDDQPQHF
cdr3_nt: TGCGCCAGCAGCATAAAACAGGGAGACGATCAGCCCCAGCATTTT
clone_size: .
d_call: .
j_call: TRBJ1-5
v_call: TRBV4-1

cdr3_aa: CASSPPPGSEGEKLFF
cdr3_nt: TGTGCCAGCAGTCCTCCCCCGGGGAGCGAGGGTGAAAAACTGTTTTTT
clone_size: few
d_call: .
j_call: TRBJ1-4
v_call: TRBV28

cdr3_aa: CASSIATALITSGSSYNEQFF
cdr3_nt: TGTGCCAGTAGTATAGCTACAGCCTTGATTACTAGCGGCAGCTCCTACAATGAGCAGTTCTTC
clone_size: few
d_call: TRBD2
j_call: TRBJ2-1
v_call: TRBV19

cdr3_aa: CASSLDTGSPLHF
cdr3_nt: TGTGCCAGCAGCTTAGACACAGGTTCACCCCTCCACTTT
clone_size: .
d_call: .
j_call: TRBJ1-6
v_call: TRBV7-2

cdr3_aa: CASSLGQGGFYSPLHF
cdr3_nt: TGTGCCAGCAGCCTAGGACAGGGGGGGTTTTATTCACCCCTCCACTTT
clone_size: .
d_call: TRBD1
j_call: TRBJ1-6
v_call: TRBV7-2

cdr3_aa: CASALAGDSYGYTF
cdr3_nt: TGTGCCAGCGCCCTCGCAGGGGATAGCTATGGCTACACCTTC
clone_size: .
d_call: .
j_call: TRBJ1-2
v_call: TRBV6-1

cdr3_aa: CASSLVGGGRNEQYF
cdr3_nt: TGTGCCAGCAGTTTAGTTGGGGGCGGAAGAAACGAGCAGTACTTC
clone_size: .
d_call: .
j_call: TRBJ2-7
v_call: TRBV28